This T cell receptor beta chain was sequenced for a study of T cells in Graves' hyperthyroidism and ophthalmopathy (dated by TCRdb to between 2018 and 2021). Looking at the study overall: Peripheral blood was collected at initial diagnosis, before any treatment. The roughly 94 discovery patients were randomly split 7:3 into training and test sets. TCR V-J signatures able to tell the groups apart were searched for in a discovery cohort of 90 to 100 patients, of whom roughly 42 had Graves' ophthalmopathy and around 58 had stable Graves' hyperthyroidism. After sampling, hyperthyroidism patients received methimazole starting at 30 mg daily, and ophthalmopathy patients received high-dose intravenous methylprednisolone. In addition, the study compared T-cell repertoires in thyroid tissue and in blood from a handful of Graves' hyperthyroidism patients. TCR Vbeta CDR3 sequencing of 120 to 150 peripheral blood samples (approximately 44 ophthalmopathy, roughly 72 hyperthyroidism and approximately 17 progressor patients) is reported in the paper. Prospective prediction of ophthalmopathy was tested in an independent validation cohort consisting of about 19 hyperthyroidism patients and approximately 16 patients who later progressed to ophthalmopathy.

This clonotype has more than one count but fewer than ten. The target of this receptor is not known. No quality values exist for individual bases; no much larger clone is one base distant. The paper as a whole reports these results and caveats: Sample size was not statistically predetermined, and blinding of investigators to group allocation was not performed. A 13 V-J signature model separated ophthalmopathy from stable hyperthyroidism, with around 90% sensitivity and 81.08% specificity in cross-validation and 80%/75% in testing. Most expanded thyroid clonotypes (frequency above 0.001) were also detected in blood, suggesting blood repertoires may reflect thyroid immune responses. During validation, the model predicted progression to ophthalmopathy a median of around six months ahead of onset, with just under 71% sensitivity and around 73% specificity.

TCR beta CDR3 regions were amplified from RNA transcripts. The TCR CDR3 was subjected to a first round of RT-PCR using the HTBI primer set and the Qiagen OneStep RT-PCR kit. Libraries were constructed in a second round of multiplex PCR, after which size selection and purification were performed. Paired-end sequencing of the libraries was performed with 100 bp reads on an Illumina HiSeq2000. The study's own analysis went as follows. SOAPnuke was used to process the raw data, with reads discarded if the reads contained adapters or uncalled bases, had a mean Phred below 15, or lacked an exact constant-primer or identifier match. High-quality paired reads were merged using COPE v1.2.5, and each unique nucleotide sequence was defined as a clonotype. MiTCR v1.1 was used to align the clonotypes against IMGT TRBV, TRBD and TRBJ reference segments. The analysis included only V-J combinations with a frequency above 0.0001, which together covered 99.2% of the repertoires. The TCS score was defined as F50 (clonal expansion) divided by E x V (chaos), with BLOSUM62-based TCRdist calculated between CDR3 peptides within each V-J. Welch's t-statistics and random forest reduced just over 500 V-J features to fewer than 15, which were used in a naive Bayes classifier (R e1071). The public reads were reanalyzed by TCRdb: fastp trimming at Q25, MiXCR alignment, in-frame beta chains only. Entries are consolidated by CDR3 protein sequence, retaining the most common genes and DNA. These V and J calls derive from TCRdb rather than the authors' analysis. Recorded for this sample are some 690,000 distinct CDR3 sequences; 17% of them occurred a single time. The ten largest clones represent around 16% of the sample.

Here V drops 1 base and J drops 0 bases, and the junction holds 7 bases not matched to any gene. The CDR3 numbers 17 residues from cysteine through phenylalanine. The DNA shown is the 51-base CDR3, in frame from base 1. CDR1 LNHNV and CDR2 YYDKDF were looked up in the germline V gene (reference sequence). A patient counted as having stable Graves' hyperthyroidism if no progression to ophthalmopathy occurred over 18 months of follow-up. Hyperthyroidism patients were aged 18 to 65 years and newly diagnosed, with disease duration of less than 2 months. Exclusion was applied to patients with uncontrolled infections, other autoimmune diseases, pregnancy or lactation. Diagnoses were established on the basis of clinical symptoms, serum thyroxine and TRAb, thyroid ultrasound, and orbital computed tomography. PBMCs were separated from 10 ml of fresh peripheral blood using Ficoll-Paque density gradient centrifugation. Total RNA was extracted with Trizol reagent, and quality was checked on an Agilent 2100 Bioanalyzer.

The sequenced sample consisted of blood. The chain couples TRBV15 to TRBJ2-3, with TRBD2 identical over 7 junction bases. The clonotype was recovered from a man between 45 and 60 years old with Graves' hyperthyroidism. The CDR3 reads as follows: CATSRGLGGTSTDTQYF. The DNA reads TGTGCCACCAGCAGAGGTCTGGGGGGGACTAGCACAGATACGCAGTATTTT.